The 23 T cell receptor beta chains below were found in one sample sequenced in a study of cytomegalovirus exposure and HLA in healthy donors. In the PCR, 60 Vbeta and 13 Jbeta primers were used. Profiled with immunoSEQ multiplex PCR; TCRdb holds only in-frame clones, not every one. The sample includes 150,000 to 200,000 clones, approximately 72% seen only once; the top ten take approximately 1.3%. The sequenced material came from PBMCs. The origin of the receptors is a man over 45 in good health and CMV-seronegative.

This chain joins TRBV4-1 and TRBJ2-3; possible D gene TRBD2, 7 bases. Trimming took off 3 bases at V and 2 bases at J, with 9 bases between the two ends. This CDR3 region has 14 residues. Germline V CDR1 and CDR2: MGHRA, YSYEKL. The CDR3 region has the DNA TGCGCCAGCAGCCAGGGGGGGGCCACAGATACGCAGTATTTT. Residues: CASSQGGATDTQYF.

This clone was seen a few times. The chain carries TRBV5-1 and TRBJ1-6, with TRBD1 matching 7 bases. J lost 6 bases, V lost 3 bases, and 3 bases had no gene match. Germline CDR1 and CDR2: SGHRS and YFSETQ. The length of the CDR3 is 14 residues. CDR3 sequence (DNA): TGCGCCAGCAGCTCCGGGACAGCTAATTCACCCCTCCACTTT. Protein: CASSSGTANSPLHF.

This sequence joins TRBV9 and TRBJ2-3, with 12 bases aligning to TRBD2. Germline CDR1 and CDR2: SGDLS and YYNGEE. V trimming: 4 bases; J trimming: 2 bases; junction bases outside the gene matches: 2. The CDR3 consists of 15 residues. Written as DNA, the CDR3 is TGTGCCAGCAGCCGACTAGCGGGGGTCACAGATACGCAGTATTTT. It encodes CASSRLAGVTDTQYF.

As regards this clone: The sample contains more than one DNA sequence encoding this CDR3. The rearrangement links TRBV5-1 to TRBJ2-7, with D perhaps TRBD1 (5 bases). With 3 bases removed from V and 3 bases from J, the gap between germline ends came to 7 bases. The CDR3 covers 12 residues. CDR1 SGHRS and CDR2 YFSETQ come from the germline V gene. CDR3 residues: CASSSQGYEQYF. In nucleotides, the CDR3 is TGCGCCAGCAGCTCCCAGGGCTACGAGCAGTACTTC.

The chain joins TRBV11-1 to TRBJ2-3, with TRBD1 matching 7 bases. Germline lookup yields CDR1 SGHAT and CDR2 FQDESV (reference sequence). The CDR3 runs 15 residues. Trimming cost V 3 bases and J 5 bases; bases outside gene matches: 8. Here the CDR3 reads CASSLGQGVGDTQYF. The DNA of the CDR3 is TGTGCCAGCAGCTTGGGTCAGGGGGTTGGAGATACGCAGTATTTT.

The chain has TRBV5-1 and TRBJ2-7; 8 bases map to TRBD1. Germline V gene sequence: CDR1 SGHRS, CDR2 YFSETQ. This CDR3 is built from 14 residues. Trimming took 1 base from V and 5 from J; bases not matched to a gene: 5. The CDR3 loop is CASSLTGQGNEQYF. In DNA, the CDR3 is TGCGCCAGCAGCTTGACTGGACAGGGAAACGAGCAGTACTTC. The full variable domain, completed using reference TRBV5-1 and TRBJ2-7, is KAGVTQTPRYLIKTRGQQVTLSCSPISGHRSVSWYQQTPGQGLQFLFEYFSETQRNKGNFPGRFSGRQFSNSRSEMNVSTLELGDSALYLCASSLTGQGNEQYFGPGTRLTVT.

The V gene is TRBV5-6, the J gene TRBJ1-4, with D maybe TRBD1 (6 bases). Trimming removed 0 bases from V and 7 bases from J, with 13 bases in between. This CDR3 comprises 15 residues. Germline V gene lookup returns CDR1 SGHDT and CDR2 YYEEEE. The CDR3 protein is CASSLGLGALEKLFF. In DNA, the CDR3 is TGTGCCAGCAGCTTGGGTCTGGGGGCGCTTGAAAAACTGTTTTTT. Full variable domain (rest looked up from reference TRBV5-6 and TRBJ1-4): DAGVTQSPTHLIKTRGQQVTLRCSPKSGHDTVSWYQQALGQGPQFIFQYYEEEERQRGNFPDRFSGHQFPNYSSELNVNALLLGDSALYLCASSLGLGALEKLFFGSGTQLSVL.

This clone was seen only once. This chain joins TRBV15 and TRBJ1-5; the D gene is possibly TRBD1 (6 bases). V lost 0 bases to trimming and J lost 6 bases, with 9 bases between them. CDR1 and CDR2 (germline): LNHNV, YYDKDF (reference sequence). This CDR3 region has 14 residues. CDR3 sequence: CATSREGAGQPQHF. The CDR3 DNA is TGTGCCACCAGCAGAGAGGGGGCAGGTCAGCCCCAGCATTTT.

This clone was counted between two and nine times. The chain links TRBV25-1 to TRBJ2-1; D is perhaps TRBD1 (6 bases). Trimming left V 5 bases short and J 0 bases short, with 17 bases between. The CDR3 sequence is 17 residues long. Germline CDR1 MGHDK, CDR2 SYGVNS. CDR3 sequence (DNA): TGTGCCAGCAGTCAAGGGCAGGGGAGAGGCTCCTACAATGAGCAGTTCTTC. Its translation: CASSQGQGRGSYNEQFF.

The chain carries TRBV4-1 and TRBJ1-2; 7 bases agree with TRBD1. J gave up 2 bases and V 2 bases, and 5 bases lay outside the gene matches. The CDR3 consists of 15 residues. Per germline, CDR1 MGHRA and CDR2 YSYEKL. This chain's CDR3 is CASSQPGQANYGYTF. CDR3 DNA sequence: TGCGCCAGCAGCCAACCTGGACAGGCGAACTATGGCTACACCTTC.

The genes are TRBV28 and TRBJ2-7; D is possibly TRBD2 (6 bases). The germline CDR1 and CDR2 sequences are MDHEN and SYDVKM. The CDR3 runs to 17 residues. Trimming stripped 5 bases from V and 3 bases from J, with 23 bases between. DNA for the CDR3: TGTGCCAGCAGTCCACCCAAGGGGACTCCCGGGGACTACGAGCAGTACTTC. Translation gives CASSPPKGTPGDYEQYF.

The chain recombines TRBV6-6 with TRBJ2-5; TRBD1 aligns across 8 bases. The CDR3 is made up of 15 amino acids. The V gene end was trimmed by 2 bases and the J gene end by 4 bases; junction bases not matched to a gene: 6. Germline CDR1 reads MNHNY; CDR2 reads SVGAGI (reference sequence). The CDR3 reads CASSYPGGTGETQYF. CDR3 bases: TGTGCCAGCAGTTACCCAGGGGGCACGGGAGAGACCCAGTACTTC.

The chain carries TRBV6-1 and TRBJ2-3, with 11 positions matching TRBD1. Per germline, CDR1 MNHNS and CDR2 SASEGT. CDR3 size: 15 residues. V shed 6 bases, J shed 3 bases, and the junction held 5 bases outside the gene matches. This CDR3 reads CASSGDRGWTDTQYF. In DNA form, the CDR3 reads TGTGCCAGCAGCGGGGACAGGGGGTGGACAGATACGCAGTATTTT.

This rearrangement joins TRBV19 to TRBJ1-6; TRBD1 aligns across 7 bases. CDR3 size: 16 residues. Germline V gives CDR1 LNHDA, CDR2 SQIVND (reference sequence). V shed 1 base and J 4 bases; nucleotides not matched to a gene: 4. CDR3: CASSIAPTGYNSPLHF. The CDR3 coding sequence is TGTGCCAGTAGTATAGCTCCGACAGGGTATAATTCACCCCTCCACTTT.

The chain carries TRBV19 and TRBJ1-1; 7 bases are shared with TRBD1. There are 14 residues in the CDR3. V lost 6 bases, J lost 2 bases, and 6 bases stayed unmatched. Germline CDR1 reads LNHDA; CDR2 reads SQIVND (reference sequence). CDR3 DNA: TGTGCCAGTAGCCGGGACAGCGGCAACACTGAAGCTTTCTTT. It yields the protein CASSRDSGNTEAFF.

The chain employs TRBV19 and TRBJ2-7; D perhaps matches TRBD2 (6 bases). Germline CDR1 reads LNHDA; CDR2 reads SQIVND (reference sequence). This CDR3 spans 15 amino acids. The ends were cut back, 6 bases at V and 0 bases at J, with 15 bases in the middle. The CDR3 coding sequence is TGTGCCAGTAGAGGAAGCGGGCTAAGCTCCTACGAGCAGTACTTC. Protein sequence: CASRGSGLSSYEQYF.

The chain has TRBV5-5 and TRBJ1-2, with D tentatively TRBD1 (5 bases). Germline CDR1 SGHKS, CDR2 YYEKEE (reference sequence). This CDR3 contains 14 residues. V lost 2 bases to trimming and J lost 0 bases, with 8 bases between them. The CDR3 nucleotides read TGTGCCAGCAGCTTCTCAGGGACTAACTATGGCTACACCTTC. Translating gives CASSFSGTNYGYTF. Using reference TRBV5-5 and TRBJ1-2 for the parts outside the CDR3, the full variable domain is DAGVTQSPTHLIKTRGQQVTLRCSPISGHKSVSWYQQVLGQGPQFIFQYYEKEERGRGNFPDRFSARQFPNYSSELNVNALLLGDSALYLCASSFSGTNYGYTFGSGTRLTVV.

The chain employs TRBV5-1 and TRBJ1-5, with D possibly being TRBD1 (5 bases). Germline V gene lookup returns CDR1 SGHRS and CDR2 YFSETQ. The CDR3 sequence is 14 residues long. The V and J ends lost 0 bases and 7 bases respectively, with 11 bases between them. The CDR3 nucleotides read TGCGCCAGCAGCTTGGTTGCGGGGGACCAGCCCCAGCATTTT. Translation: CASSLVAGDQPQHF.

The V call is TRBV4-2, the J call TRBJ1-6; TRBD1 matches 9 bases. With V trimmed by 1 base and J by 7 bases, 5 bases remained unmatched. This CDR3 is built from 16 residues. Germline V gene sequence: CDR1 LGHNA, CDR2 YNFKEQ. The CDR3 protein is CASSQGDRAQNSPLHF. Written as DNA, the CDR3 is TGTGCCAGCAGCCAAGGGGACAGGGCCCAAAATTCACCCCTCCACTTT.

This chain connects TRBV19 to TRBJ1-6; perhaps TRBD1 as D (6 bases). The CDR3 consists of 14 residues. Germline CDR1 and CDR2: LNHDA and SQIVND (reference sequence). Between the trimmed V and J ends, which lost 2 bases and 8 bases, there was a span of 10 bases. The CDR3: CASSIRDTDSPLHF. The CDR3 nucleotides are TGTGCCAGTAGTATACGGGACACGGATTCACCCCTCCACTTT.

The chain recombines TRBV2 with TRBJ2-7; TRBD2 aligns across 8 bases. Germline lookup yields CDR1 SNHLY and CDR2 FYNNEI. With 7 bases clipped from V and 5 bases from J, the junction kept 7 bases outside the gene matches. CDR3 length: 13 amino acids. The CDR3 coding sequence is TGTGCCAGCATAGCGCGGGGGGACCACGAGCAGTACTTC. Residues: CASIARGDHEQYF.

The chain links TRBV6-1 to TRBJ2-7, with 12 positions matching TRBD1. There are 15 residues in the CDR3. After removal of 11 bases from V and 1 base from J, the junction contained 9 bases not matched to a gene. Germline-derived CDR1 and CDR2 are MNHNS and SASEGT. CDR3 in DNA: TGTGCCTGCGGGACAGGGGGCATTAGTTCCTACGAGCAGTACTTC. Protein sequence: CACGTGGISSYEQYF.

The chain employs TRBV27 and TRBJ1-1; 7 positions match TRBD1. Germline CDR1 reads MNHEY; CDR2 reads SMNVEV (reference sequence). V lost 4 bases, J lost 9 bases, and 17 bases stayed unmatched. This CDR3 comprises 16 residues. The CDR3 nucleotides are TGTGCCAGCAGTTCCCCTAGGGGGCAGGGATTATTAAAAGCTTTCTTT. Protein product: CASSSPRGQGLLKAFF.